These 21 T cell receptor beta chains came from one sample sequenced in a study of identical twins. Each CDR3 protein is one row after TCRdb ran MiXCR on the 5' RACE reads. The table records roughly 750,000 distinct CDR3 sequences, 20% to 25% of them present only once. This sample also appeared in a second study, on T cells expressing NK-cell markers.

Sequenced: PBMCs. Receptor source: a young woman in good health.

This clonotype was detected ten times or more. V and J are TRBV12-3 or TRBV12-4 and TRBJ1-2; unclear D gene. The V and J ends lost 6 bases and 7 bases respectively, with 9 bases between them. CDR3 length: 11 residues. The CDR3, as DNA: TGTGCCAGCAGGGGGTTGCGTGGCTACACCTTC. This translates into CASRGLRGYTF.

J is TRBJ2-3 and V is TRBV20-1; D tentatively reads TRBD1 or TRBD2 (7 bases each). The CDR3 spans 15 residues. CDR1 is DFQATT, CDR2 SNEGSKA, per germline (reference sequence). With 0 bases removed from V and 2 bases from J, the gap between germline ends came to 12 bases. CDR3 region: CSAREGGTATDTQYF. In DNA form, the CDR3 reads TGCAGTGCTAGAGAGGGGGGGACAGCCACAGATACGCAGTATTTT.

This sequence joins TRBV10-3 and TRBJ1-5, with 10 bases that match TRBD1. The CDR3 loop spans 16 amino acids. Germline assignment: CDR1 ENHRY and CDR2 SYGVKD. The trim removed 3 bases at V and 7 bases at J, leaving 9 bases unmatched. The CDR3 DNA follows: TGTGCCATCAGTGACCAGGGACAGGGGAGAGGACAGCCCCAGCATTTT. This gives the protein CAISDQGQGRGQPQHF.

This clonotype was seen a handful of times. The chain is built from TRBV7-3 and TRBJ2-1; 16 bases are shared with TRBD2. The ends lost 5 bases at V and 0 bases at J; junction bases unmatched: 7. The CDR3 spans 19 residues. The germline CDR1 and CDR2 sequences are SGHTA and FQGTGA. For the CDR3, the DNA is TGTGCCAGCAGCCCTGGGACTAGCGGGGGGGTTAGCTCCTACAATGAGCAGTTCTTC. It yields the protein CASSPGTSGGVSSYNEQFF. Together with reference TRBV7-3 and TRBJ2-1, the CDR3 gives the full variable domain: GAGVSQTPSNKVTEKGKYVELRCDPISGHTALYWYRQSLGQGPEFLIYFQGTGAADDSGLPNDRFFAVRPEGSVSTLKIQRTERGDSAVYLCASSPGTSGGVSSYNEQFFGPGTRLTVL.

This clonotype was detected a few times. The V and J genes are TRBV5-6 and TRBJ2-7, with D possibly called TRBD1 or TRBD2 (5 bases each). CDR1 SGHDT and CDR2 YYEEEE come from the germline V gene. Trimming left V 4 bases short and J 3 bases short, with 11 bases between. This CDR3 spans 13 amino acids. The CDR3 region has the DNA TGTGCCAGCAGCCGGGACCCGGGCTACGAGCAGTACTTC. Protein: CASSRDPGYEQYF.

This clonotype came up many times. The chain recombines TRBV20-1 with TRBJ2-4, with D perhaps assigned TRBD1 or TRBD2 (6 bases each). V lost 3 bases, J lost 5 bases, and 11 bases lay in between. The germline V gene encodes CDR1 DFQATT and CDR2 SNEGSKA (reference sequence). The CDR3 spans 13 residues. DNA for the CDR3: TGCAGTGCTAGTCCGGGGGCGCAAAACATTCAGTACTTC. Residues: CSASPGAQNIQYF.

This clonotype occurred once. This chain links TRBV6-2 or TRBV6-3 with TRBJ1-5; D unclear. Germline V gene sequence: CDR1 MNHEY, CDR2 SVGEGT. Trimming took 8 bases from V and 0 from J, leaving 11 bases between them. CDR3 length: 14 residues. In DNA form, the CDR3 reads TGTGCCAGCGAGGGTGCCTATAGCAATCAGCCCCAGCATTTT. Its protein is CASEGAYSNQPQHF.

This clonotype turned up a few times. This chain joins TRBV3-1 and TRBJ1-2; D is possibly TRBD1 (6 bases). Trimming pared 3 bases from V and 8 bases from J, leaving 13 bases between. Germline V gene lookup returns CDR1 LGHDT and CDR2 YNNKEL (reference sequence). This CDR3 has 13 amino acids. CDR3 DNA: TGTGCCAGCAGCCAGGAGGGGGTTCGCGGCTACACCTTC. Translation gives CASSQEGVRGYTF.

The chain carries TRBV20-1 and TRBJ2-7, with a weak D call TRBD1 (6 bases). Germline assignment: CDR1 DFQATT and CDR2 SNEGSKA (reference sequence). Deletions cut 3 bases from V and 3 bases from J, with 24 bases between. The CDR3 has 17 residues. The CDR3 bases are TGCAGTGCTAGGCCTCTAGGTCTAGGGGGAAAAGACTACGAGCAGTACTTC. Translating gives CSARPLGLGGKDYEQYF.

This clonotype has more than one count but fewer than ten. Written as DNA, the CDR3 is TGCAGCGTCCTAAGGGTAGCGCCAAGCTATGGAGAGACCCAGTACTTC. Protein sequence: CSVLRVAPSYGETQYF. J is TRBJ2-5 and V is TRBV29-1; tentative D call: TRBD2 (5 bases). V lost 6 bases, J lost 4 bases, and 24 bases lay in between. The length of the CDR3 is 16 residues. Germline CDR1 reads SQVTM; CDR2 reads ANQGSEA.

The rearrangement links TRBV5-6 to TRBJ2-7, with TRBD2 matching over 10 bases. The germline CDR1 and CDR2 sequences are SGHDT and YYEEEE. The length of the CDR3 is 16 residues. Trimming cost V 2 bases and J 6 bases; bases outside gene matches: 11. CDR3 bases: TGTGCCAGCAGCTTCACCGGACTAGCGGCTAGGGTCGAGCAGTACTTC. It specifies CASSFTGLAARVEQYF.

The V call is TRBV27, the J call TRBJ2-7, with D possibly matching TRBD2 (6 bases). Trimming took 2 bases from V and 6 from J, leaving 20 bases between them. CDR3 size: 16 residues. CDR1 MNHEY and CDR2 SMNVEV come from the germline V gene (reference sequence). CDR3 sequence: CASSLTGLTKLVEQYF. CDR3 coding DNA: TGTGCCAGCAGTTTAACGGGACTGACGAAGTTAGTCGAGCAGTACTTC.

The chain is built from TRBV29-1 and TRBJ2-3, with D uncertain. The V gene's germline CDR1 is SQVTM and CDR2 ANQGSEA. V was pared by 4 bases and J by 5 bases, with 7 bases between. The CDR3 runs 11 residues. The CDR3 region has the DNA TGCAGCGTTGGGCAGGAAGATACGCAGTATTTT. Protein sequence: CSVGQEDTQYF.

Note on this clonotype: Mismatch with germline at one junction end may stem from a read error. The V call is TRBV7-7, the J call TRBJ2-1, with TRBD2 identical over 9 bases. Germline V gene data show CDR1 as SSHAT and CDR2 as FNYEAQ (reference sequence). The CDR3 sequence is 16 residues long. In DNA form, the CDR3 reads TGTGCTAGCAGCCCCCTGACAGGGACTAGCAAGAATGAGCAGTTCTTC. As protein: CASSPLTGTSKNEQFF.

This clonotype was detected only once. The genes are TRBV7-2 and TRBJ2-7; D remains unclear. The ends were cut back, 1 base at V and 3 bases at J, with 7 bases in the middle. This CDR3 contains 13 residues. From germline, CDR1 is SGHTA and CDR2 FQGNSA. The CDR3 bases are TGTGCCAGCAGCTTAGACACCTTCTACGAGCAGTACTTC. Translation gives CASSLDTFYEQYF.

The gene calls are TRBV6-5 and TRBJ2-7; 7 bases are shared with TRBD1. This CDR3 region has 16 residues. V lost 2 bases, J lost 2 bases, and 9 bases stayed unmatched. Germline values: CDR1 MNHEY, CDR2 SVGAGI. This CDR3 is CASSYKVHRGPYEQYF. CDR3 nucleotides: TGTGCCAGCAGTTACAAGGTTCACAGGGGCCCCTACGAGCAGTACTTC.

This clonotype has a handful of counts. The genes are TRBV5-1 and TRBJ2-3; D unresolved. The length of the CDR3 is 16 residues. CDR1 SGHRS and CDR2 YFSETQ come from the germline V gene. Trimming cost V 4 bases and J 2 bases, with 17 bases left between them. DNA of the CDR3: TGCGCCAGCAGCCAATTAGTAAGATCTAACACAGATACGCAGTATTTT. Its translation is CASSQLVRSNTDTQYF.

The chain has TRBV20-1 and TRBJ2-3; D is possibly TRBD1 (6 bases). The CDR3 runs to 13 residues. Deletions cut 5 bases from V and 2 bases from J, with 11 bases between. Germline V gene lookup returns CDR1 DFQATT and CDR2 SNEGSKA (reference sequence). Written as DNA, the CDR3 is TGCAGTGCTCCCGGACAGTACACAGATACGCAGTATTTT. This sequence encodes CSAPGQYTDTQYF.

The chain is built from TRBV4-2 and TRBJ2-1; 12 bases fit TRBD2. V shed 4 bases and J 3 bases; nucleotides not matched to a gene: 7. Germline V CDR1 and CDR2: LGHNA, YNFKEQ. The CDR3 spans 17 residues. This chain's CDR3 is CASSPRLAGDHYNEQFF. The CDR3 region has the DNA TGTGCCAGCAGCCCCCGACTAGCGGGGGATCACTACAATGAGCAGTTCTTC.

The chain carries TRBV29-1 and TRBJ1-1, with D tentatively TRBD1 (6 bases). The CDR3 sequence is 13 residues long. Germline CDR1 reads SQVTM; CDR2 reads ANQGSEA. Deletions cut 5 bases from V and 3 bases from J, with 13 bases between. The CDR3 region is CSVTRGDYTEAFF. The CDR3 nucleotides are TGCAGCGTTACGAGGGGGGATTACACTGAAGCTTTCTTT.

The chain has TRBV9 and TRBJ2-1; possibly TRBD1 for D (6 bases). The germline V and J ends were trimmed by 4 bases and 7 bases, with 15 bases remaining between them. Germline-derived CDR1 and CDR2 are SGDLS and YYNGEE. The CDR3 has 14 residues. This chain's CDR3 is CASSPSTGANEQFF. For the CDR3, the DNA is TGTGCCAGCAGCCCCTCGACAGGAGCGAATGAGCAGTTCTTC.